A selection of T cell receptor beta chains follows, all from one sample in a study of cytomegalovirus exposure and HLA in healthy donors. The protocol was immunoSEQ multiplex PCR, while the TCRdb copy is restricted to in-frame clones and leaves out a portion. The data contain 95,000 to 110,000 clones, approximately 66% of them singletons. Input material: PBMCs. The receptors come from a woman aged 45-65 years in good health and CMV-seronegative. The CDR3 runs from the conserved cysteine through the conserved F or W. The order of the fields is J gene, V gene, clone size, CDR3 length, D gene, CDR3 DNA, CDR3 protein. The D gene is left open where the match is weak. A clone size is listed for some rows: how often the clone was seen (once, few, many), or a class if it is expanded.

TRBJ1-1 TRBV6-6 . 12 TRBD1 TGTGCCAGCAGCGCGACAGGGTTTGAAGCTTTCTTT CASSATGFEAFF
TRBJ2-7 TRBV18 . 16 . TGTGCCAGCTCACCGCAGGGGGCGGGAGGGCCTGGCGAGCAGTACTTC CASSPQGAGGPGEQYF
TRBJ2-3 TRBV10-3 . 15 TRBD2 TGTGCCATCAGGGGGACTAGCGGTAGCACAGATACGCAGTATTTT CAIRGTSGSTDTQYF
TRBJ2-7 TRBV7-6 few 14 TRBD1 TGTGCCAGCAGCCTCACGGACAGGGGTGACGAGCAGTACTTC CASSLTDRGDEQYF
TRBJ1-6 TRBV5-8 few 14 TRBD1 TGTGCCAGCAGCTTTCTAACAGGGGGGGCACCCCTCCACTTT CASSFLTGGAPLHF
TRBJ2-3 TRBV29-1 . 14 TRBD2 TGCAGCGTGGCTAGCGGGGGTTGGACAGATACGCAGTATTTT CSVASGGWTDTQYF
TRBJ2-5 TRBV7-7 . 15 . TGTGCCAGCAGCTATGGGGGGGCCCACCAAGAGACCCAGTACTTC CASSYGGAHQETQYF
TRBJ2-2 TRBV7-9 . 16 . TGTGCCAGCAGCCTAACTACCGGACAGAACACCGGGGAGCTGTTTTTT CASSLTTGQNTGELFF
TRBJ2-1 TRBV10-1 . 16 . TGCGCCAGCATATACCCAGCCGGGACTTCCTACAATGAGCAGTTCTTC CASIYPAGTSYNEQFF
TRBJ1-1 TRBV18 . 12 . TGTGCCAGCTCACCTCAGGACACTGAAGCTTTCTTT CASSPQDTEAFF
TRBJ2-7 TRBV2 . 13 . TGTGCCAGCAACAGGGGGGGCTCTCTCGAGCAGTACTTC CASNRGGSLEQYF
TRBJ2-5 TRBV29-1 few 12 . TGCAGCGTTGAAGACCCCTCGGGGACCCAGTACTTC CSVEDPSGTQYF
TRBJ2-7 TRBV7-8 . 15 . TGTGCCAGCAGCTTAGTCCAGGGTGGGTCCCACGAGCAGTACTTC CASSLVQGGSHEQYF
TRBJ2-3 TRBV5-1 few 14 . TGCGCCAGCAGCTTCGGGTCTACTGCGGATACGCAGTATTTT CASSFGSTADTQYF
TRBJ1-2 TRBV18 . 17 . TGTGCCAGCTCACCACCTTCCGTCGCGGTTCCTAACTATGGCTACACCTTC CASSPPSVAVPNYGYTF
TRBJ1-4 TRBV28 . 16 . TGTGCCAGCAGTTCACCAAGATCCCGAGGGGGTGAAAAACTGTTTTTT CASSSPRSRGGEKLFF
TRBJ2-3 TRBV7-3 . 12 . TGTGCCAGCAGCTCCTCGGGGGATACGCAGTATTTT CASSSSGDTQYF
TRBJ2-1 TRBV19 few 15 TRBD2 TGTGCCAGTAGTACCGGACTAGCGGGAGGTAATGAGCAGTTCTTC CASSTGLAGGNEQFF
TRBJ1-2 TRBV29-1 once 11 . TGCAGCGGCGGGGGGAACTATGGCTACACCTTC CSGGGNYGYTF
TRBJ2-7 TRBV7-7 . 18 TRBD1 TGTGCCAGCAGTCCCAGGGGGCGAATCGGATGGGGAGATTACGAGCAGTACTTC CASSPRGRIGWGDYEQYF
TRBJ2-3 TRBV5-1 . 13 . TGCGCCAGCAGCTTGGCTAGCACAGATACGCAGTATTTT CASSLASTDTQYF
TRBJ1-6 TRBV28 few 13 . TGTGCCAGCAGTTTTCGACAGTATTCACCCCTCCACTTT CASSFRQYSPLHF
TRBJ2-7 TRBV7-8 . 16 TRBD2 TGTGCCAGCAGCTTAAGCGGACTAGCGGGCTTTTACGAGCAGTACTTC CASSLSGLAGFYEQYF
TRBJ1-2 TRBV6-6 . 15 TRBD1 TGTGCCAGCACCCAGGGGGCTGTAACCTTCTATGGCTACACCTTC CASTQGAVTFYGYTF
TRBJ2-1 TRBV9 few 16 . TGTGCCAGCAGCGTACTGGGTTGGGGGCCCGGCAATGAGCAGTTCTTC CASSVLGWGPGNEQFF
TRBJ2-5 TRBV2 . 14 . TGTGCCAGCAGTGTAGAGACACAGGGTCCCCTGGGATACTTC CASSVETQGPLGYF
TRBJ2-3 TRBV7-9 . 16 . TGTGCCAGCAGCTGGGTGGTTCAGAGGAAACGAGATACGCAGTATTTT CASSWVVQRKRDTQYF
TRBJ1-6 TRBV7-9 . 14 TRBD1 TGTGCCAGCAGCTTCACAGGGGTTAATTCACCCCTCCACTTT CASSFTGVNSPLHF
TRBJ1-1 TRBV28 . 17 . TGTGCCAGCAGTTTATACCCAGGGGCAGCGGGGGACACTGAAGCTTTCTTT CASSLYPGAAGDTEAFF
TRBJ2-5 TRBV19 . 12 . TGTGCCAGTAAGGGGTACCAAGAGACCCAGTACTTC CASKGYQETQYF
TRBJ1-6 TRBV12-5 . 14 TRBD1 TGTGCTAGTGGCCGGACAGGGTCGAATTCACCCCTCCACTTT CASGRTGSNSPLHF
TRBJ2-3 TRBV5-1 . 13 . TGCGCCAGCAGCCTTGAGTTGCCAGATACGCAGTATTTT CASSLELPDTQYF
TRBJ2-7 TRBV5-1 . 18 . TGCGCCAGCAGCTTGTTAGGCAGGGAAAGCTTAAGACCTAGGGAGCAGTACTTC CASSLLGRESLRPREQYF
TRBJ1-6 TRBV27 . 15 . TGTGCCAGCAGTTTAAGACAGACCTATAATTCACCCCTCCACTTT CASSLRQTYNSPLHF
TRBJ2-7 TRBV7-9 . 13 TRBD1 TGTGCCAGCGTGACAGGGGTCTCCTACGAGCAGTACTTC CASVTGVSYEQYF